The 9 T cell receptor beta chains below were found in one sample sequenced in a study of T cells in Graves' hyperthyroidism and ophthalmopathy (dated by TCRdb to about 2019). The library was produced with multiplex PCR. Data came from an Illumina HiSeq 2000. The TCR beta CDR3 regions were amplified from the RNA transcripts. For the first round of RT-PCR on the TCR CDR3, the HTBI primer set was used together with the Qiagen OneStep RT-PCR kit. TCRdb applied fastp at Q25 and MiXCR to the public reads, then kept only in-frame beta chains. Entries that share a CDR3 protein sequence are merged under the most common genes and DNA. The sample table shows around 210,000 distinct CDR3 sequences, and approximately 16% are seen once. Of the sample, around 52% is held by the ten largest clones. Input material: blood. These receptors originate from a woman aged 45 to 65 with Graves' hyperthyroidism.

The rearrangement joins TRBV2 to TRBJ2-2; D uncertain. Trimming shortened V by 6 bases and J by 0 bases, and 5 bases separated the two germline ends. Looked up from germline, CDR1 is SNHLY and CDR2 is FYNNEI. The CDR3 is 13 amino acids. Written as DNA, the CDR3 is TGTGCCAGCAGAGGACCGAACACCGGGGAGCTGTTTTTT. Protein product: CASRGPNTGELFF.

This clonotype was seen at least ten times. The gene calls are TRBV3-1 and TRBJ2-7, with D maybe TRBD2 (6 bases). The CDR3 extends over 15 amino acids. V lost 2 bases, J lost 6 bases, and 17 bases lay in between. Germline CDR1 is LGHDT and CDR2 is YNNKEL (reference sequence). In DNA form, the CDR3 reads TGTGCCAGCAGCCAAACCCTGGGGGGATCCGGCGAGCAGTACTTC. Protein sequence: CASSQTLGGSGEQYF.

This clonotype was seen at least ten times. The V call is TRBV24-1, the J call TRBJ2-1, with D perhaps matching TRBD1 (5 bases). With 7 bases removed from V and 9 bases from J, the gap between germline ends came to 15 bases. This CDR3 spans 13 amino acids. CDR1 is KGHDR, CDR2 SFDVKD, per germline. The CDR3 spells CATRDTVLGEQFF. As DNA, the CDR3 is TGTGCCACCAGGGACACGGTATTAGGTGAGCAGTTCTTC.

This clonotype was counted many times. V gene TRBV7-6 combines with J gene TRBJ2-1; TRBD2 aligns across 13 bases. Germline V gives CDR1 SGHVS, CDR2 FNYEAQ. There are 17 residues in the CDR3. The V and J ends lost 5 bases and 2 bases, in that order; junction bases with no gene match: 6. The CDR3 DNA follows: TGTGCCAGCAGCCCGACTAGCGGGAGGAGTCCCTACAATGAGCAGTTCTTC. This encodes CASSPTSGRSPYNEQFF.

This clonotype was observed many times. This chain's CDR3 is CSARGPMAYEQYF. CDR3 in DNA: TGCAGTGCTAGAGGTCCGATGGCGTACGAGCAGTACTTC. This chain links TRBV20-1 with TRBJ2-7; D unresolved. The V gene's germline CDR1 is DFQATT and CDR2 SNEGSKA (reference sequence). The V gene lost 1 base and the J gene lost 4 bases, with 11 bases spanning the gap. This CDR3 region has 13 residues.

The J gene is TRBJ2-7, the V gene TRBV12-5; D remains ambiguous. From germline, CDR1 is LGHNT and CDR2 FRNRAP. CDR3 length: 15 amino acids. The V gene lost 0 bases and the J gene lost 4 bases, with 13 bases spanning the gap. The CDR3 DNA reads as TGTGCTAGTGGTTTGGTACGTGGAGCCGTTTACGAGCAGTACTTC. It translates to CASGLVRGAVYEQYF.

This clonotype occurred many times. The gene calls are TRBV12-3 or TRBV12-4 and TRBJ1-4; D is perhaps TRBD1 (5 bases). V lost 6 bases to trimming and J lost 5 bases, with 10 bases between them. CDR3 length: 13 residues. The CDR3 sequence: CASSNDRNEKLFF. The CDR3 DNA reads TGTGCCAGCAGCAACGACAGAAATGAAAAACTGTTTTTT.

This clonotype showed up just a few times. Given a much more abundant clone one base away, this may be a read error. The chain is built from TRBV28 and TRBJ1-2, with 7 bases matching TRBD1. The germline V gene has CDR1 MDHEN and CDR2 SYDVKM. The CDR3 runs to 15 residues. The DNA for the CDR3 is TGTACCAGCAGTATGGGACAGAGAATTAGCTATGGCTACACCTTC. Translation gives CTSSMGQRISYGYTF.

There are many counts of this clonotype. The J gene is TRBJ2-1, the V gene TRBV11-1; D might be TRBD2 (6 bases). Germline lookup yields CDR1 SGHAT and CDR2 FQDESV (reference sequence). The CDR3 is made up of 13 amino acids. V was clipped by 4 bases and J by 7 bases, with 11 bases between them. CDR3 sequence reads: CASSWRAENEQFF. CDR3 DNA: TGTGCCAGCAGCTGGAGGGCGGAGAATGAGCAGTTCTTC.